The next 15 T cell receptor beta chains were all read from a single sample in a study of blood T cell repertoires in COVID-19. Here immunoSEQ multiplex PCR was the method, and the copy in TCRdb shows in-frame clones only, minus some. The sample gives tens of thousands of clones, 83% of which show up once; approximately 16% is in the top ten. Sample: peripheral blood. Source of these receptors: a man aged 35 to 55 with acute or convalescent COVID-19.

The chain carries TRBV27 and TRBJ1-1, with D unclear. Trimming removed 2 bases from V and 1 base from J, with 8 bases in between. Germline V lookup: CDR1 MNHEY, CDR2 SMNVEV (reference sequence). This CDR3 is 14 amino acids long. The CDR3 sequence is CASSLRPRNTEAFF. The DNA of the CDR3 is TGTGCCAGCAGTTTACGTCCCAGGAACACTGAAGCTTTCTTT.

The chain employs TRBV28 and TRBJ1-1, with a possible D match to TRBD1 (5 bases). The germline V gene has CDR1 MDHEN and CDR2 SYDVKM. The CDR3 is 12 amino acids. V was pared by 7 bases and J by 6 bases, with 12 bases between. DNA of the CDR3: TGTGCCAGCATTCGGGGGGTGGCTGAAGCTTTCTTT. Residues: CASIRGVAEAFF.

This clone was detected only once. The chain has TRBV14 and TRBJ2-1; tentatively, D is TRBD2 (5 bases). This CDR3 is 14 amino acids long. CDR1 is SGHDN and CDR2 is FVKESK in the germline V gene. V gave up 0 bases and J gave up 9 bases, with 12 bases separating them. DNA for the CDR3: TGTGCCAGCAGCCAAGATCTGTTAGCGACTGAGCAGTTCTTC. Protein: CASSQDLLATEQFF.

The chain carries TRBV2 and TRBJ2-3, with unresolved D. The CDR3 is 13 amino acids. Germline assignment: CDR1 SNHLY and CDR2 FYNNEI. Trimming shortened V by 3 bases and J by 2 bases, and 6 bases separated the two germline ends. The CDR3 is CASSEENTDTQYF. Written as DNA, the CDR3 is TGTGCCAGCAGTGAGGAGAACACAGATACGCAGTATTTT. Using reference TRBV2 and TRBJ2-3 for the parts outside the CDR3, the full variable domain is EPEVTQTPSHQVTQMGQEVILRCVPISNHLYFYWYRQILGQKVEFLVSFYNNEISEKSEIFDDQFSVERPDGSNFTLKIRSTKLEDSAMYFCASSEENTDTQYFGPGTRLTVL.

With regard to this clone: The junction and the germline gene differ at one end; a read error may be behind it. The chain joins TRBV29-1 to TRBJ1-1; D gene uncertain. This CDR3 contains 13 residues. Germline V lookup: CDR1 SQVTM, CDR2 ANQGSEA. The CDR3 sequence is CSVEAGPNTEAFF. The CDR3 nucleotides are TGCAGCGTCGAAGCAGGCCCGAACACTGAAGCTTTCTTT.

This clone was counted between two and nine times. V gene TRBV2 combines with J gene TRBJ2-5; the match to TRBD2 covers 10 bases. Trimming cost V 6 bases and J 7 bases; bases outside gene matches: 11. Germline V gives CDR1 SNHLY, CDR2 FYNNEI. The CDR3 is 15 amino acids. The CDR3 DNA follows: TGTGCCAGCAGCAACATAGCGGGAGGAGGGGCGACCCAGTACTTC. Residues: CASSNIAGGGATQYF.

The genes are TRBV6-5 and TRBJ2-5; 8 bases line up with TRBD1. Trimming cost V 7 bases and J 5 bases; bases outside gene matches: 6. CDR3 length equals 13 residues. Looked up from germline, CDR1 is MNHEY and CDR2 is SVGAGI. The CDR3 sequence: CASNDRGYETQYF. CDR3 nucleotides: TGTGCCAGCAACGACAGGGGATATGAGACCCAGTACTTC.

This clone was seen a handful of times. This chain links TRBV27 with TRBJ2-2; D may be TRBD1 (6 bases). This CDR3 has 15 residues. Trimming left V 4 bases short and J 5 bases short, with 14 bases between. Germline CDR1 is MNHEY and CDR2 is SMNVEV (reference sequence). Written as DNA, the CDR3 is TGTGCCAGCAGTTCCACAGGGTTTCGAACCGGGGAGCTGTTTTTT. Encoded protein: CASSSTGFRTGELFF.

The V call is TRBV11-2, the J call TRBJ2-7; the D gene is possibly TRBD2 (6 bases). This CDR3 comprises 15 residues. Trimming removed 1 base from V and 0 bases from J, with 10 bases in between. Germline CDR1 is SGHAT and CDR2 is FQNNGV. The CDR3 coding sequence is TGTGCCAGCAGCTTAGTAGCGGTTAGCTCCTACGAGCAGTACGTC. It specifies CASSLVAVSSYEQYV.

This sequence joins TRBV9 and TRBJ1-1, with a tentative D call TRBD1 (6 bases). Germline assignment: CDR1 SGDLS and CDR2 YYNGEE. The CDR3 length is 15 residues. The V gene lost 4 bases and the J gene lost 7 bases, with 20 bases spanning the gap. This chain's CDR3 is CASSPRYQGLVEAFF. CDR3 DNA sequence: TGTGCCAGCAGCCCGAGATATCAGGGGTTGGTTGAAGCTTTCTTT.

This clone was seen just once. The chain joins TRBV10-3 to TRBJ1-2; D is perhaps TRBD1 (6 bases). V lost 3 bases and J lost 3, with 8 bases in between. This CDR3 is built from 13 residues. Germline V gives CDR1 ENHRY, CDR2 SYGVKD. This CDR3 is CAISESGDYGYTF. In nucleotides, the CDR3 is TGTGCCATCAGTGAATCAGGGGACTATGGCTACACCTTC.

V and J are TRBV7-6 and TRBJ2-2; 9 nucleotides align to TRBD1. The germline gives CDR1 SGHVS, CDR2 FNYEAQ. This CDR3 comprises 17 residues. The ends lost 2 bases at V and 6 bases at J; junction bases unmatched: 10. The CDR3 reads CASSLLGGTGSPGELFF. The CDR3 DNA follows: TGTGCCAGCAGCTTATTGGGTGGGACAGGGAGTCCCGGGGAGCTGTTTTTT.

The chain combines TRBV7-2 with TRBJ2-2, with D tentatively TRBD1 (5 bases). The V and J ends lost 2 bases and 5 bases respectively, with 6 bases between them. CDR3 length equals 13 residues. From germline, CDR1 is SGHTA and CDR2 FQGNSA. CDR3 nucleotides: TGTGCCAGCAGCTTAAAGGGGACCGGGGAGCTGTTTTTT. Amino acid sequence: CASSLKGTGELFF.

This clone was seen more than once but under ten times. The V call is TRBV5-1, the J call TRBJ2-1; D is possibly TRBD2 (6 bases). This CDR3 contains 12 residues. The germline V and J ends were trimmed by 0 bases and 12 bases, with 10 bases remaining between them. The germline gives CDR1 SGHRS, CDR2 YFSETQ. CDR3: CASSLERDSQFF. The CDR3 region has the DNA TGCGCCAGCAGCTTGGAACGGGACTCGCAGTTCTTC. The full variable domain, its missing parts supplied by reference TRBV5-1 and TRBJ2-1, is KAGVTQTPRYLIKTRGQQVTLSCSPISGHRSVSWYQQTPGQGLQFLFEYFSETQRNKGNFPGRFSGRQFSNSRSEMNVSTLELGDSALYLCASSLERDSQFFGPGTRLTVL.

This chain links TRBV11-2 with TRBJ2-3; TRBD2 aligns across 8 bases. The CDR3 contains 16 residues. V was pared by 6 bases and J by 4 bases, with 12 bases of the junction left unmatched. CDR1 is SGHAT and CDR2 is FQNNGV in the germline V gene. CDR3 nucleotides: TGTGCCAGCAGTAAACAGCGGGAGAGTCGCGCAGATACGCAGTATTTT. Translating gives CASSKQRESRADTQYF.